The 9 T cell receptor beta chains reported below all come from one sample, sequenced in a study of Tregs in tolerant kidney transplant recipients. Repertoires were generated with immunoSEQ multiplex PCR, while TCRdb's copy carries only in-frame clones and drops some. The data show 50,000 or so clones, about 90% seen once. The sequencing input was Tregs from blood. These receptors were collected from a human donor in good health.

This chain joins TRBV4-2 and TRBJ2-3, with 7 bases aligning to TRBD1. The ends lost 0 bases at V and 2 bases at J; junction bases unmatched: 5. This CDR3 is built from 16 residues. Germline V lookup: CDR1 LGHNA, CDR2 YNFKEQ. CDR3 sequence: CASSQERQGYTDTQYF. The CDR3 nucleotides are TGTGCCAGCAGCCAAGAACGACAGGGTTACACAGATACGCAGTATTTT.

The J gene is TRBJ2-7, the V gene TRBV6-6, with D perhaps given as TRBD1 or TRBD2 (5 bases each). The germline V gene encodes CDR1 MNHNY and CDR2 SVGAGI (reference sequence). CDR3 length: 15 amino acids. Trimming removed 5 bases from V and 4 bases from J, with 18 bases in between. Written as DNA, the CDR3 is TGTGCCAGCAGTGGAGAGGGACGGACCATGTACGAGCAGTACTTC. It encodes CASSGEGRTMYEQYF.

This clone was detected only once. The chain recombines TRBV10-1 with TRBJ2-3; 14 nucleotides match TRBD2. The CDR3 extends over 16 amino acids. From germline, CDR1 is WNHNN and CDR2 SYGVQD (reference sequence). V lost 6 bases to trimming and J lost 5 bases; unmatched junction nucleotides: 7. In nucleotides, the CDR3 is TGCGCCAGCAGCCCACCGGGACTAGCGGGAGAAGATACGCAGTATTTT. Its protein product is CASSPPGLAGEDTQYF.

CDR3 sequence: CASSLAGIQYF. The CDR3 bases are TGCGCCAGCAGCTTGGCCGGCATTCAGTACTTC. V usage is TRBV5-1 and J usage is TRBJ2-4, with unresolved D. Looked up from germline, CDR1 is SGHRS and CDR2 is YFSETQ. V lost 0 bases and J lost 9, with 4 bases in between. The CDR3 is made up of 11 amino acids.

This chain links TRBV5-1 with TRBJ2-3; 9 nucleotides align to TRBD2. This CDR3 is 15 amino acids long. Germline values: CDR1 SGHRS, CDR2 YFSETQ. J gave up 0 bases and V 5 bases, and 4 bases lay outside the gene matches. The CDR3 here is CASRASGASTDTQYF. In DNA form, the CDR3 reads TGCGCCAGCAGGGCTAGCGGGGCTAGCACAGATACGCAGTATTTT.

The chain combines TRBV30 with TRBJ2-1; D perhaps matches TRBD2 (7 bases). The CDR3 length is 14 residues. V lost 5 bases and J 7 bases, leaving 18 bases between the germline ends. Germline V gene sequence: CDR1 GTSNPN, CDR2 SVGIG (reference sequence). This chain's CDR3 is CAWWPRGGSNEQFF. Written as DNA, the CDR3 is TGTGCCTGGTGGCCAAGGGGGGGCTCGAATGAGCAGTTCTTC. The whole variable domain, filled in from reference TRBV30 and TRBJ2-1, reads SQTIHQWPATLVQPVGSPLSLECTVEGTSNPNLYWYRQAAGRGLQLLFYSVGIGQISSEVPQNLSASRPQDRQFILSSKKLLLSDSGFYLCAWWPRGGSNEQFFGPGTRLTVL.

This rearrangement joins TRBV5-4 to TRBJ2-5, with 7 nucleotides matching TRBD1. The length of the CDR3 is 14 residues. Germline values: CDR1 SGHNT, CDR2 YYREEE (reference sequence). With V trimmed by 0 bases and J by 2 bases, 1 base remained unmatched. CDR3 nucleotides: TGTGCCAGCAGCTTGGGGGACAGACAAGAGACCCAGTACTTC. This sequence encodes CASSLGDRQETQYF. Full variable domain (rest looked up from reference TRBV5-4 and TRBJ2-5): ETGVTQSPTHLIKTRGQQVTLRCSSQSGHNTVSWYQQALGQGPQFIFQYYREEENGRGNFPPRFSGLQFPNYSSELNVNALELDDSALYLCASSLGDRQETQYFGPGTRLLVL.

This chain joins TRBV14 and TRBJ2-1, with TRBD2 as a possible D gene (5 bases). CDR3 length: 13 residues. V was trimmed by 1 base and J by 4 bases, leaving 5 bases between them. Germline-derived CDR1 and CDR2 are SGHDN and FVKESK. In DNA, the CDR3 is TGTGCCAGCAGCCAAGGACTATACAATGAGCAGTTCTTC. Its translation is CASSQGLYNEQFF.

The chain has TRBV4-1 and TRBJ2-7; D is uncertain. With 0 bases removed from V and 0 bases from J, the gap between germline ends came to 12 bases. Germline values: CDR1 MGHRA, CDR2 YSYEKL. This CDR3 contains 16 residues. CDR3 residues: CASSQEWSVSSYEQYF. The CDR3 DNA follows: TGCGCCAGCAGCCAAGAATGGTCTGTGAGCTCCTACGAGCAGTACTTC.